Listed below are T cell receptor beta chains from one sample, sequenced in a study of control samples from healthy donors and cancer patients. TCRdb keeps only in-frame clones here, not all; method: immunoSEQ multiplex PCR. The top ten hold about 3.2% of the sample, which has 100,000 to 150,000 clones, approximately 90% seen once. Input material: blood. These receptors all stem from a man aged 45-65 years in good health. Both conserved end residues are part of each CDR3. Fields, in order: V gene, D gene, J gene, clone size, CDR3 DNA, CDR3 protein. A D gene is named only where the DNA matches it firmly. Rows may omit the clone size; those that give it use once, few, many or a size class.

TRBV9	TRBD2	TRBJ2-3	.	TGTGCCAGCAGCGCTTCAGCGGGGAGGGTGGATACGCAGTATTTT	CASSASAGRVDTQYF
TRBV9	.	TRBJ1-3	.	TGTGCCAGCAGCGTATCGGACGGGAACACCATATATTTT	CASSVSDGNTIYF
TRBV27	TRBD2	TRBJ2-1	.	TGTGCCAGCAGTTTATTCCCTAGCGGGGATATCAATGAGCAGTTCTTC	CASSLFPSGDINEQFF
TRBV20-1	.	TRBJ1-2	once	TGCAGTGCTAGTCGTCCGGGGATTAGGGATGGCTACACCTTC	CSASRPGIRDGYTF
TRBV7-6	TRBD1	TRBJ2-7	.	TGTGCCAGCAGCTTAGCGTCCGGGACAGGGTTCGCCGAGCAGTACTTC	CASSLASGTGFAEQYF
TRBV5-1	.	TRBJ1-5	.	TGCGCCGGTCACAGGCCTAATTATAGCAATCAGCCCCAGCATTTT	CAGHRPNYSNQPQHF
TRBV11-3	TRBD1	TRBJ1-2	.	TGTGCCAGCAGCGACTCCCGGACAGGGGGCTATGGCTACACCTTC	CASSDSRTGGYGYTF
TRBV9	TRBD1	TRBJ1-1	.	TGTGCCAGCAGCCCGGGACAGAAACGAAACACTGAAGCTTTCTTT	CASSPGQKRNTEAFF
TRBV3-1/TRBV3-2	.	TRBJ2-1	.	TGTGCCAGCAGCCAAGTTGCGAGAGTTGAGCAGTTCTTC	CASSQVARVEQFF
TRBV11-2	TRBD1	TRBJ2-7	.	TGTGCCAGCAGCCTCCAAGGGACAGGGTTCGTCCACGAGCAGTACTTC	CASSLQGTGFVHEQYF
TRBV29-1	TRBD1	TRBJ2-5	.	TGCAGCGTCGCGACCGGACAGGTTGGCGAGACCCAGTACTTC	CSVATGQVGETQYF
TRBV6-5	TRBD1	TRBJ2-7	.	TGTGCCAGCGTAGGGGGGACAGGTACCTACGAGCAGTACTTC	CASVGGTGTYEQYF
TRBV12-3/TRBV12-4	.	TRBJ2-3	.	TGTGCCAGCACCTCCCTTTCGGCGCAGTATTTT	CASTSLSAQYF
TRBV11-2	TRBD1	TRBJ2-7	.	TGTGCCAGCAGCGTCGGACAGGGCACCGAGCAGTACTTC	CASSVGQGTEQYF
TRBV28	.	TRBJ2-5	.	TGTGCCAGCAGTTTGAGGGGACTGAAGTACCAAGAGACCCAGTACTTC	CASSLRGLKYQETQYF
TRBV2	.	TRBJ2-7	once	TGTGCCAGCAGGGTTGAATCCTACGAGCAGTACTTC	CASRVESYEQYF